The 28 T cell receptor beta chains presented below share a single source sample, sequenced in a study of shared clonotypes between healthy human individuals. Some clones are missing from TCRdb's copy, which holds only in-frame ones; the method was immunoSEQ multiplex PCR. The repertoire consists of 2,500,000 or so clones, with more than 80% occurring once and the leading ten covering over 0.12%. Sequenced input: naive CD4+ T cells sorted from blood. The subset: CD45RA+ positively selected. Receptors were obtained from a man aged 18 to 29 in good health.

About this clone itself: Other DNA sequences in this sample translate to the same CDR3. This chain uses TRBV7-2 with TRBJ2-1; TRBD2 agrees at 14 bases. With 5 bases clipped from V and 9 bases from J, the junction kept 6 bases outside the gene matches. CDR3 length: 15 residues. Germline V gene sequence: CDR1 SGHTA, CDR2 FQGNSA. CDR3 nucleotides: TGTGCCAGCAGCCCGGGGACTAGCGGGAGCGGTGAGCAGTTCTTC. It is translated as CASSPGTSGSGEQFF.

The V call is TRBV5-1, the J call TRBJ1-6; 10 bases align to TRBD1. The CDR3 has 17 amino acids. Germline CDR1 reads SGHRS; CDR2 reads YFSETQ. J gave up 10 bases and V 0 bases, and 10 bases lay outside the gene matches. The CDR3 nucleotides are TGCGCCAGCAGCTTGGGGGACAGGGGCGTTTTGGGATCACCCCTCCACTTT. Encoded protein: CASSLGDRGVLGSPLHF.

The chain links TRBV11-2 to TRBJ1-1; D gene unclear. Trimming removed 4 bases at V and 5 bases at J, with 14 bases between. In germline, CDR1 is SGHAT, CDR2 FQNNGV. This CDR3 contains 14 residues. The chain's CDR3 is CASSSLQRFTEAFF. For the CDR3, the DNA is TGTGCCAGCAGCTCGCTCCAGAGGTTTACTGAAGCTTTCTTT. Full variable domain (outside the CDR3, taken from reference TRBV11-2 and TRBJ1-1): EAGVAQSPRYKIIEKRQSVAFWCNPISGHATLYWYQQILGQGPKLLIQFQNNGVVDDSQLPKDRFSAERLKGVDSTLKIQPAKLEDSAVYLCASSSLQRFTEAFFGQGTRLTVV.

V gene TRBV5-1 combines with J gene TRBJ2-3; 7 positions agree with TRBD2. Trimming took 0 bases from V and 1 from J; bases not matched to a gene: 5. The CDR3 has 16 amino acids. CDR1 is SGHRS, CDR2 YFSETQ, per germline. DNA for the CDR3: TGCGCCAGCAGCTTGGTGCTAGCGGTGGGCACAGATACGCAGTATTTT. Translation gives CASSLVLAVGTDTQYF.

The sample holds one count of this clone. The chain recombines TRBV25-1 with TRBJ2-5; TRBD2 is a possible D gene (6 bases). In germline, CDR1 is MGHDK, CDR2 SYGVNS. V was trimmed by 1 base and J by 1 base, leaving 13 bases between them. This CDR3 spans 16 amino acids. The CDR3 DNA follows: TGTGCCAGCAGTGAATTTCGGGGGACTGCCCAAGAGACCCAGTACTTC. Residues: CASSEFRGTAQETQYF.

The chain joins TRBV9 to TRBJ2-3; D remains unclear. Looked up from germline, CDR1 is SGDLS and CDR2 is YYNGEE. The CDR3 covers 16 residues. The ends were cut back, 4 bases at V and 0 bases at J, with 15 bases in the middle. The CDR3 coding sequence is TGTGCCAGCAGCCCTCGAGTAGACTTTAGCACAGATACGCAGTATTTT. This encodes CASSPRVDFSTDTQYF.

The chain recombines TRBV19 with TRBJ1-2, with D tentatively TRBD1 (6 bases). CDR1 and CDR2 (germline): LNHDA, SQIVND (reference sequence). The germline V and J ends were trimmed by 8 bases and 4 bases, with 17 bases remaining between them. The CDR3 sequence is 14 residues long. Here the CDR3 DNA reads TGTGCCAGTTCGGCAGGGGTTTCGAGCTATGGCTACACCTTC. It specifies CASSAGVSSYGYTF.

The chain has TRBV11-2 and TRBJ1-3; tentatively, D is TRBD1 (5 bases). Germline CDR1 is SGHAT and CDR2 is FQNNGV. The CDR3 has 18 residues. Trimming pared 2 bases from V and 0 bases from J, leaving 17 bases between. The CDR3 spells CASSLQRGGPTSGNTIYF. In nucleotides, the CDR3 is TGTGCCAGCAGCTTACAACGGGGGGGTCCGACCTCTGGAAACACCATATATTTT.

This clone showed up just once. The sample has other DNA sequences that encode this CDR3 too. The chain employs TRBV7-6 and TRBJ2-7, with a tentative D call TRBD1 (6 bases). The CDR3 loop spans 13 amino acids. V lost 5 bases, J lost 2 bases, and 10 bases lay in between. The V gene's germline CDR1 is SGHVS and CDR2 FNYEAQ. The CDR3 reads CASSLDRTYEQYF. As DNA, the CDR3 is TGTGCCAGCAGCCTGGACAGAACCTACGAGCAGTACTTC.

In its sample, this clone was seen once. The chain carries TRBV5-1 and TRBJ1-2, with TRBD1 identical over 7 bases. In germline, CDR1 is SGHRS, CDR2 YFSETQ. This CDR3 has 14 residues. After removal of 2 bases from V and 3 bases from J, the junction contained 4 bases not matched to a gene. The CDR3 sequence is CASSFDRVDYGYTF. In DNA, the CDR3 is TGCGCCAGCAGCTTTGACAGGGTGGACTATGGCTACACCTTC. The whole variable domain, filled in from reference TRBV5-1 and TRBJ1-2, reads KAGVTQTPRYLIKTRGQQVTLSCSPISGHRSVSWYQQTPGQGLQFLFEYFSETQRNKGNFPGRFSGRQFSNSRSEMNVSTLELGDSALYLCASSFDRVDYGYTFGSGTRLTVV.

Only a few counts were recorded for this clone. The rearrangement joins TRBV29-1 to TRBJ1-1; D is unresolved. CDR1 is SQVTM and CDR2 is ANQGSEA in the germline V gene. Trimming removed 8 bases from V and 4 bases from J, with 14 bases in between. The CDR3 extends over 12 amino acids. CDR3 in DNA: TGCAGCCCCGGGGAGGTCGGCACTGAAGCTTTCTTT. It translates to CSPGEVGTEAFF.

In its sample, this clone was seen a few times. The genes are TRBV10-3 and TRBJ1-1; a possible D gene is TRBD1 (5 bases). Germline V lookup: CDR1 ENHRY, CDR2 SYGVKD. Deletions cut 5 bases from V and 1 base from J, with 11 bases between. The CDR3 totals 14 residues. CDR3 residues: CAISQGPGNTEAFF. The DNA for the CDR3 is TGTGCCATCAGTCAGGGACCGGGGAACACTGAAGCTTTCTTT.

The rearrangement joins TRBV4-1 to TRBJ2-7, with D tentatively TRBD1 or TRBD2 (5 bases each). Trimming shortened V by 0 bases and J by 7 bases, and 7 bases separated the two germline ends. There are 12 residues in the CDR3. Germline V gene sequence: CDR1 MGHRA, CDR2 YSYEKL. CDR3 in DNA: TGCGCCAGCAGCCAAGAGAGGGGAGAGCAGTACTTC. It codes for CASSQERGEQYF.

The table lists this clone with a few counts. The chain carries TRBV4-3 and TRBJ2-2; TRBD1 matches at 8 bases. The CDR3 sequence is 15 residues long. Germline-derived CDR1 and CDR2 are LGHNA and YSLEER. Trimming cost V 8 bases and J 4 bases; bases outside gene matches: 9. The CDR3 DNA follows: TGCGCCAGCGGGACCCAGGGGGCCGGCACCGGGGAGCTGTTTTTT. Encoded protein: CASGTQGAGTGELFF.

This sequence joins TRBV11-2 and TRBJ1-2; D remains ambiguous. Trimming removed 5 bases from V and 8 bases from J, with 18 bases in between. The germline CDR1 and CDR2 sequences are SGHAT and FQNNGV. This CDR3 comprises 14 residues. The DNA of the CDR3 is TGTGCCAGCAGCCAAGGACGTGGCGTGGGGGGCTACACCTTC. It is translated as CASSQGRGVGGYTF.

The V and J genes are TRBV5-4 and TRBJ2-5, with TRBD2 identical over 13 bases. After removal of 3 bases from V and 5 bases from J, the junction contained 10 bases not matched to a gene. Germline V gene lookup returns CDR1 SGHNT and CDR2 YYREEE (reference sequence). The CDR3 covers 17 residues. For the CDR3, the DNA is TGTGCCAGCAGCTCAACAACTAGCGGGGGGGCCGGTGAGACCCAGTACTTC. Amino acids: CASSSTTSGGAGETQYF. Full variable domain (outside the CDR3, taken from reference TRBV5-4 and TRBJ2-5): ETGVTQSPTHLIKTRGQQVTLRCSSQSGHNTVSWYQQALGQGPQFIFQYYREEENGRGNFPPRFSGLQFPNYSSELNVNALELDDSALYLCASSSTTSGGAGETQYFGPGTRLLVL.

V usage is TRBV9 and J usage is TRBJ2-2, with D hard to call. V was clipped by 0 bases and J by 1 base, with 10 bases between them. The CDR3 has 16 residues. The V gene's germline CDR1 is SGDLS and CDR2 YYNGEE. This CDR3 reads CASSVAPRLNTGELFF. CDR3 DNA: TGTGCCAGCAGCGTAGCCCCACGGTTGAACACCGGGGAGCTGTTTTTT.

This chain connects TRBV10-3 to TRBJ1-2; 9 bases fit TRBD1. CDR1 and CDR2 from the germline V gene are ENHRY and SYGVKD. V trimming: 6 bases; J trimming: 2 bases; junction bases outside the gene matches: 1. The CDR3 spans 13 residues. Here the CDR3 reads CAIRGQGNYGYTF. Written as DNA, the CDR3 is TGTGCCATCAGGGGACAGGGCAACTATGGCTACACCTTC.

CDR3 sequence: CASSQNRDRGGQPQHF. CDR3 bases: TGTGCCAGCAGCCAGAATCGGGACAGGGGAGGTCAGCCCCAGCATTTT. V and J are TRBV4-2 and TRBJ1-5; 10 bases fit TRBD1. Germline V gene sequence: CDR1 LGHNA, CDR2 YNFKEQ. The CDR3 has 16 amino acids. Trimming removed 3 bases from V and 6 bases from J; junction bases left unmatched: 8.

The chain carries TRBV19 and TRBJ2-2; the D is unclear. The CDR3 totals 11 residues. Trimming took off 5 bases at V and 7 bases at J, with 5 bases between the two ends. Germline values: CDR1 LNHDA, CDR2 SQIVND (reference sequence). This CDR3 is CASSQVGELFF. CDR3 in DNA: TGTGCCAGTAGTCAGGTCGGGGAGCTGTTTTTT.

The chain carries TRBV28 and TRBJ1-5; D uncertain. V lost 4 bases and J 0 bases, leaving 10 bases between the germline ends. CDR3 length: 15 residues. Per germline, CDR1 MDHEN and CDR2 SYDVKM. The CDR3 protein is CASSSNGYSNQPQHF. CDR3 nucleotides: TGTGCCAGCAGTTCCAACGGGTATAGCAATCAGCCCCAGCATTTT.

The J gene is TRBJ2-7, the V gene TRBV7-9, with D unclear. CDR1 and CDR2 (germline): SEHNR, FQNEAQ (reference sequence). The CDR3 contains 14 residues. The germline V and J ends were trimmed by 5 bases and 9 bases, with 20 bases remaining between them. The CDR3 nucleotides read TGTGCCAGCAGCCCGAGCTTCCCGGGTGGCGGGCAGTACTTC. Its protein is CASSPSFPGGGQYF.

The chain joins TRBV10-1 to TRBJ1-1; 7 nucleotides line up with TRBD1. V shed 6 bases, J shed 5 bases, and the junction held 6 bases outside the gene matches. The CDR3 has 13 residues. Germline V lookup: CDR1 WNHNN, CDR2 SYGVQD (reference sequence). Here the CDR3 reads CASSPGGGTEAFF. The CDR3 DNA reads TGCGCCAGCAGCCCAGGGGGAGGAACTGAAGCTTTCTTT.

This rearrangement joins TRBV5-4 to TRBJ2-3; possible D gene TRBD1, 5 bases. The V gene's germline CDR1 is SGHNT and CDR2 YYREEE (reference sequence). The CDR3 contains 12 residues. Trimming stripped 4 bases from V and 6 bases from J, with 9 bases between. The CDR3 sequence: CASSPRVDTQYF. Written as DNA, the CDR3 is TGTGCCAGCAGCCCCAGGGTTGATACGCAGTATTTT.

The chain recombines TRBV7-2 with TRBJ1-4; no firm D call. The germline V and J ends were trimmed by 0 bases and 8 bases, with 16 bases remaining between them. Looked up from germline, CDR1 is SGHTA and CDR2 is FQGNSA. The CDR3 extends over 16 amino acids. The CDR3 loop is CASSLADIHLKEKLFF. DNA for the CDR3: TGTGCCAGCAGCTTAGCAGACATACATCTTAAGGAAAAACTGTTTTTT.

A note on this clone: The same CDR3 is also encoded by other DNA sequences in this sample. DNA of the CDR3: TGTGCCAGCAGTAAACCGGGACTAGCGGGGTACGAGCAGTACTTC. Its translation is CASSKPGLAGYEQYF. J is TRBJ2-7 and V is TRBV6-1; the match to TRBD2 covers 13 bases. The trim removed 5 bases at V and 4 bases at J, leaving 5 bases unmatched. CDR3 length: 15 residues. CDR1 is MNHNS, CDR2 SASEGT, per germline.

The chain has TRBV11-3 and TRBJ2-6, with TRBD1 matching over 7 bases. CDR3 size: 18 residues. The V gene's germline CDR1 is SGHNT and CDR2 YENEEA. The J segment lost 0 bases and the V segment lost 1 base, leaving 6 bases of the junction unmatched. The CDR3 is CASSLVGTASSGANVLTF. The CDR3 bases are TGTGCCAGCAGCTTAGTCGGGACAGCGAGCTCTGGGGCCAACGTCCTGACTTTC. The whole variable domain, remainder taken from reference TRBV11-3 and TRBJ2-6, is EAGVVQSPRYKIIEKKQPVAFWCNPISGHNTLYWYLQNLGQGPELLIRYENEEAVDDSQLPKDRFSAERLKGVDSTLKIQPAELGDSAVYLCASSLVGTASSGANVLTFGAGSRLTVL.

Only one count was recorded for this clone. This chain joins TRBV18 and TRBJ2-1; 8 nucleotides align to TRBD1. The CDR3 sequence is 14 residues long. Germline V CDR1 and CDR2: KGHSH, LQKENI. V was pared by 0 bases and J by 7 bases, with 2 bases of the junction left unmatched. The CDR3 sequence is CASSPPDRVNEQFF. CDR3 nucleotide sequence: TGTGCCAGCTCACCACCGGACAGGGTAAATGAGCAGTTCTTC. The full variable domain, in which reference TRBV18 and TRBJ2-1 provide the parts outside the CDR3, is NAGVMQNPRHLVRRRGQEARLRCSPMKGHSHVYWYRQLPEEGLKFMVYLQKENIIDESGMPKERFSAEFPKEGPSILRIQQVVRGDSAAYFCASSPPDRVNEQFFGPGTRLTVL.